This entry describes one T cell receptor (beta chain). The target antigen is unknown. Each of the donors had 8 to 10 milliliters of peripheral blood drawn into EDTA-treated Vacutainer tubes. The entry originates in a study of blood T cells in healthy people across ages. Regarding the study as a whole: Unsorted PBMCs blocked a conclusive comparison of naive and antigen-experienced cells.

The CDR3 covers 17 residues. V lost 4 bases to trimming and J lost 3 bases, with 19 bases between them. Sample-barcoded 5' priming and a J-beta primer mix drove a second PCR of 7 to 11 cycles. TCRdb re-derived calls from the 5' RACE reads in MiXCR, one entry per CDR3 protein. The table includes over a million distinct CDR3 sequences, approximately 63% detected once. This TCR came from a man younger than 35 in good health. The sample was blood. The chain joins TRBV12-3 or TRBV12-4 to TRBJ2-1; D remains unclear. CDR3 nucleotide sequence: TGTGCCAGCAGTTCCTACTTTAAGGTTGGCGGCTACAATGAGCAGTTCTTC. This sequence encodes CASSSYFKVGGYNEQFF.